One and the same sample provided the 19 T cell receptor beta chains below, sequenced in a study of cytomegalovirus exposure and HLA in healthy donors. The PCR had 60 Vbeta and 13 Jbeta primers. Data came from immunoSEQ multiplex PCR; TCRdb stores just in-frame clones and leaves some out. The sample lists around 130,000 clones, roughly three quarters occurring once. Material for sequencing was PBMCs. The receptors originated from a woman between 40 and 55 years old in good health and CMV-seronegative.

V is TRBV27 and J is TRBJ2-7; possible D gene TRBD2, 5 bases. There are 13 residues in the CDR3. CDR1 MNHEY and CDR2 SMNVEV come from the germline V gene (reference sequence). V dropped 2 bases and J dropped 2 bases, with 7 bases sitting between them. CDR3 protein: CASSLVGAYEQYF. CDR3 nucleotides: TGTGCCAGCAGTTTAGTCGGGGCCTACGAGCAGTACTTC.

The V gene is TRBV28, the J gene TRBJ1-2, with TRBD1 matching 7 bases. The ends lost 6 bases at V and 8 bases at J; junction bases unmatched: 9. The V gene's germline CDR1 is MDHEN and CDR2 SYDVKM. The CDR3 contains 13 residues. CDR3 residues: CASSPGQIRGYTF. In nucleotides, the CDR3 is TGTGCCAGCAGCCCGGGACAGATTAGAGGCTACACCTTC.

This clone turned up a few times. The DNA for the CDR3 is TGTGCCAGTGGACAGCCGTACTATGGCTACACCTTC. Its translation is CASGQPYYGYTF. The chain employs TRBV19 and TRBJ1-2; D possibly corresponds to TRBD1 (6 bases). The CDR3 contains 12 residues. Germline CDR1 and CDR2: LNHDA and SQIVND (reference sequence). V was trimmed by 8 bases and J by 3 bases, leaving 10 bases between them.

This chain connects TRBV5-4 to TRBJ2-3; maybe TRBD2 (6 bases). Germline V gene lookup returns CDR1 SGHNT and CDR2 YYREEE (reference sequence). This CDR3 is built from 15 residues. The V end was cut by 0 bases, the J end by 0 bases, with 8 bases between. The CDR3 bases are TGTGCCAGCAGCTTGGGCGGGGCGAGCACAGATACGCAGTATTTT. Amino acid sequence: CASSLGGASTDTQYF.

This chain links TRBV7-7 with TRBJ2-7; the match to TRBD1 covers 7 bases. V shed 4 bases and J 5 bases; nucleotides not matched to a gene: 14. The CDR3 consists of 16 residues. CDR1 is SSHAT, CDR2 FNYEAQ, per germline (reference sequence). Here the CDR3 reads CASSSPLRQGVHEQYF. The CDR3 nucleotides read TGTGCCAGCAGCTCTCCATTGAGACAGGGAGTCCACGAGCAGTACTTC. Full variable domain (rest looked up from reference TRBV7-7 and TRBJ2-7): GAGVSQSPRYKVTKRGQDVTLRCDPISSHATLYWYQQALGQGPEFLTYFNYEAQPDKSGLPSDRFSAERPEGSISTLTIQRTEQRDSAMYRCASSSPLRQGVHEQYFGPGTRLTVT.

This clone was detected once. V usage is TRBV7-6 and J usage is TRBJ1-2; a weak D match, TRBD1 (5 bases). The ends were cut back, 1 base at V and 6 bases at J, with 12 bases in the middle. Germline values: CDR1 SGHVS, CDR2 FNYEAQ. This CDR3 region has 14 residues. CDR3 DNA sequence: TGTGCCAGCAGCTTAGATCCAGGGAAGGATGGCTACACCTTC. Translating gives CASSLDPGKDGYTF.

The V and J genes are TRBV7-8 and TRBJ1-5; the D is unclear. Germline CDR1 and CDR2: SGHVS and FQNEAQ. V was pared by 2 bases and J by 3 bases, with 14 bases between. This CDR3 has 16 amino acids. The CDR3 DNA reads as TGTGCCAGCAGCTTATTACAGAGGGTCGACAATCAGCCCCAGCATTTT. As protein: CASSLLQRVDNQPQHF.

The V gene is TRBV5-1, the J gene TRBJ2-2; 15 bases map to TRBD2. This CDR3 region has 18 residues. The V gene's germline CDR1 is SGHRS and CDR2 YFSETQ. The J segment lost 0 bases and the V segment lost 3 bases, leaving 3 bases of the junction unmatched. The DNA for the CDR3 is TGCGCCAGCAGCTCCGGACTAGCGGGAGGGCCGAACACCGGGGAGCTGTTTTTT. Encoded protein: CASSSGLAGGPNTGELFF.

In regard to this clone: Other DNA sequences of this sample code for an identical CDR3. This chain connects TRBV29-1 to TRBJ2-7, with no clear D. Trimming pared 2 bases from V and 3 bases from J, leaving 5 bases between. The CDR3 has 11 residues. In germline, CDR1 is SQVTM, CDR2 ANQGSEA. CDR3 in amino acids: CSVERGYEQYF. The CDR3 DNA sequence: TGCAGCGTTGAACGCGGCTACGAGCAGTACTTC.

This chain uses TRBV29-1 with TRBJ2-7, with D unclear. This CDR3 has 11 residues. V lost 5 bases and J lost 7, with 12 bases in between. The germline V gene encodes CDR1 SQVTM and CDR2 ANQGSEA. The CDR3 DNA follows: TGCAGCGTTTCGCGACTGGGTGAGCAGTACTTC. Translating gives CSVSRLGEQYF.

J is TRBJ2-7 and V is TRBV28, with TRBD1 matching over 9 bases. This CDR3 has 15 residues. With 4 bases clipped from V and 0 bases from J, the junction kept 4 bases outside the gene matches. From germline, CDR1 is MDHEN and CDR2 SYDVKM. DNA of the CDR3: TGTGCCAGCAGTTCCGACAGGGGGTCCTCCTACGAGCAGTACTTC. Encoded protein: CASSSDRGSSYEQYF.

The CDR3 sequence is CASSLGGRATNEQFF. The CDR3 region has the DNA TGTGCCAGCAGCTTGGGGGGGAGGGCGACCAATGAGCAGTTCTTC. The V call is TRBV5-4, the J call TRBJ2-1, with 7 bases that match TRBD2. The V gene's germline CDR1 is SGHNT and CDR2 YYREEE (reference sequence). With V trimmed by 0 bases and J by 6 bases, 6 bases remained unmatched. The CDR3 spans 15 residues.

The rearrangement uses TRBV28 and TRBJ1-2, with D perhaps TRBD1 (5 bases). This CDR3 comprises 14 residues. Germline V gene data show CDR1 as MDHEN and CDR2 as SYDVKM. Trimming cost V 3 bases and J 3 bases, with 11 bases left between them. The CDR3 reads CASSLIAGHYGYTF. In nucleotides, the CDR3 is TGTGCCAGCAGTTTGATTGCAGGGCACTATGGCTACACCTTC.

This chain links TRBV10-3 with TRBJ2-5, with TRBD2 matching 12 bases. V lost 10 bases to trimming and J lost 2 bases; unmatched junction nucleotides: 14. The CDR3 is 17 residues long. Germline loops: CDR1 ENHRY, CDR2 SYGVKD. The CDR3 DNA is TGTGCCACCGCACCGGGACTAGCGGGCCTCTTACAAGAGACCCAGTACTTC. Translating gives CATAPGLAGLLQETQYF.

CDR3 nucleotides: TGCGCCAGCAGCTTGGGGGACAGGGTATATTCTGGGGCCAACGTCCTGACTTTC. This sequence encodes CASSLGDRVYSGANVLTF. J is TRBJ2-6 and V is TRBV5-1, with 9 bases lining up with TRBD1. Losses at the gene ends were 0 bases for V and 1 base for J; bases not matched to a gene: 5. The CDR3 is made up of 18 amino acids. The germline gives CDR1 SGHRS, CDR2 YFSETQ. Looking up the rest from reference TRBV5-1 and TRBJ2-6 gives the full variable domain: KAGVTQTPRYLIKTRGQQVTLSCSPISGHRSVSWYQQTPGQGLQFLFEYFSETQRNKGNFPGRFSGRQFSNSRSEMNVSTLELGDSALYLCASSLGDRVYSGANVLTFGAGSRLTVL.

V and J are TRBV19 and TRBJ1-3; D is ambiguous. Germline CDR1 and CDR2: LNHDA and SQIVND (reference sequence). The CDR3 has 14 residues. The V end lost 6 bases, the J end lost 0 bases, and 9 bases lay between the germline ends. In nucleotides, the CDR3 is TGTGCCAGTAGAGCAGGCCACTCTGGAAACACCATATATTTT. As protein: CASRAGHSGNTIYF.

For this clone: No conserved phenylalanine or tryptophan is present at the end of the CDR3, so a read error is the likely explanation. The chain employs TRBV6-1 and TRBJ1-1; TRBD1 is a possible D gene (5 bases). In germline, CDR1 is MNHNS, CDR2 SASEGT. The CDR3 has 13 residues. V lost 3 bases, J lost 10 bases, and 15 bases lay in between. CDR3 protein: CASSEPGTGTAFS. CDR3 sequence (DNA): TGTGCCAGCAGTGAGCCGGGGACGGGGACAGCTTTCTCT.

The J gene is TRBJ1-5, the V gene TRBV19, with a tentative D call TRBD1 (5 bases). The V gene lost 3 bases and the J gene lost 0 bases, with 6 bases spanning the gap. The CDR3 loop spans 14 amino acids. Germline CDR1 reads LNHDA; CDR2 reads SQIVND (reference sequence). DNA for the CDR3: TGTGCCAGTAGTATTCAGGGTAGCAATCAGCCCCAGCATTTT. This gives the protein CASSIQGSNQPQHF.

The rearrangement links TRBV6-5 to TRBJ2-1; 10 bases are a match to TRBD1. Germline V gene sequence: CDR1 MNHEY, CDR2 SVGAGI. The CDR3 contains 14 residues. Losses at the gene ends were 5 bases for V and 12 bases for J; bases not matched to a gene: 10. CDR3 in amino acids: CASSAPRDRGRQFF. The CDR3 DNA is TGTGCCAGCAGTGCCCCCCGGGACAGGGGTAGGCAGTTCTTC.